These 23 T cell receptor beta chains originate from one sample sequenced in a study of blood T cell repertoires in COVID-19. TCRdb's copy holds only in-frame clones and misses some; the assay was immunoSEQ multiplex PCR. The sample consists of roughly 57,000 clones, 65% to 85% of them appearing once. Sequenced material: peripheral blood. These receptors all come from an older man with active or convalescent COVID-19.

The chain joins TRBV19 to TRBJ2-5, with TRBD1 matching 7 bases. Germline V lookup: CDR1 LNHDA, CDR2 SQIVND (reference sequence). The CDR3 has 14 residues. The ends lost 7 bases at V and 0 bases at J; junction bases unmatched: 5. The CDR3 region has the DNA TGTGCCAGTACCGCGACAGGGAACCAAGAGACCCAGTACTTC. This sequence encodes CASTATGNQETQYF.

The sample holds a few counts of this clone. The chain joins TRBV9 to TRBJ1-2, with D possibly being TRBD1 (5 bases). Trimming pared 4 bases from V and 4 bases from J, leaving 14 bases between. Germline lookup yields CDR1 SGDLS and CDR2 YYNGEE. The CDR3 is 14 amino acids. This chain's CDR3 is CASSPRQGSYGYTF. The DNA of the CDR3 is TGTGCCAGCAGCCCCCGCCAGGGCAGCTATGGCTACACCTTC.

The rearrangement joins TRBV5-1 to TRBJ2-7; D possibly corresponds to TRBD1 (6 bases). Between the trimmed V and J ends, which lost 4 bases and 2 bases, there was a span of 16 bases. Germline V lookup: CDR1 SGHRS, CDR2 YFSETQ. The CDR3 totals 15 residues. For the CDR3, the DNA is TGCGCCAGCAGCGACCCCCCGGCAGGGGCCTACGAGCAGTACTTC. Translating it yields CASSDPPAGAYEQYF.

V is TRBV4-3 and J is TRBJ2-2; TRBD1 aligns across 7 bases. Germline lookup yields CDR1 LGHNA and CDR2 YSLEER. The CDR3 runs to 16 residues. V lost 3 bases and J lost 3; bases outside the gene matches: 7. The CDR3 region has the DNA TGCGCCAGCAGCCAGTACAGGGGTTCGGACACCGGGGAGCTGTTTTTT. It is translated as CASSQYRGSDTGELFF.

This clone was counted once. The chain recombines TRBV28 with TRBJ1-2; no definite D call. Germline CDR1 and CDR2: MDHEN and SYDVKM. The CDR3 has 15 residues. V lost 3 bases, J lost 4 bases, and 15 bases lay in between. CDR3 in DNA: TGTGCCAGCAGTTTTTCCCGGGATGGCTTCTATGGCTACACCTTC. Translation: CASSFSRDGFYGYTF.

The chain combines TRBV7-9 with TRBJ2-1; a possible D gene is TRBD2 (6 bases). Germline V gene lookup returns CDR1 SEHNR and CDR2 FQNEAQ (reference sequence). The CDR3 covers 15 residues. Trimming stripped 4 bases from V and 0 bases from J, with 10 bases between. The CDR3 sequence: CASSSGDFSYNEQFF. CDR3 in DNA: TGTGCCAGCAGCTCCGGGGACTTCTCCTACAATGAGCAGTTCTTC.

The rearrangement joins TRBV5-1 to TRBJ2-1, with 7 bases matching TRBD2. The germline gives CDR1 SGHRS, CDR2 YFSETQ. V trimming: 5 bases; J trimming: 1 base; junction bases outside the gene matches: 9. This CDR3 has 16 residues. Here the CDR3 reads CASRPSGTRSYNEQFF. DNA of the CDR3: TGCGCCAGCAGACCAAGCGGGACTCGGTCCTACAATGAGCAGTTCTTC.

The gene calls are TRBV18 and TRBJ1-5; D might be TRBD1 (5 bases). CDR1 and CDR2 from the germline V gene are KGHSH and LQKENI. The CDR3 is 13 residues long. Trimming left V 3 bases short and J 7 bases short, with 10 bases between. The CDR3 DNA sequence: TGTGCCAGCTCACCGGGGCTCGAACAGCCCCAGCATTTT. This encodes CASSPGLEQPQHF.

The chain employs TRBV19 and TRBJ2-1, with 9 nucleotides matching TRBD2. Unmatched junction bases numbered 8, after V lost 7 bases and J lost 7 bases. The CDR3 has 14 amino acids. The germline CDR1 and CDR2 sequences are LNHDA and SQIVND (reference sequence). CDR3 DNA: TGTGCCAGTAAAGGCGGGGGGGCTAATAATGAGCAGTTCTTC. It translates to CASKGGGANNEQFF.

V usage is TRBV2 and J usage is TRBJ2-3; 7 bases fit TRBD1. The germline V gene encodes CDR1 SNHLY and CDR2 FYNNEI. The CDR3 extends over 15 amino acids. V dropped 1 base and J dropped 6; count of bases not matched to a gene: 7. CDR3: CASSEGQGSWDTQYF. CDR3 coding DNA: TGTGCCAGCAGTGAAGGACAGGGATCATGGGATACGCAGTATTTT. The entire variable domain, with the rest obtained from reference TRBV2 and TRBJ2-3, is as follows: EPEVTQTPSHQVTQMGQEVILRCVPISNHLYFYWYRQILGQKVEFLVSFYNNEISEKSEIFDDQFSVERPDGSNFTLKIRSTKLEDSAMYFCASSEGQGSWDTQYFGPGTRLTVL.

This chain connects TRBV9 to TRBJ1-4; maybe TRBD1 (6 bases). V was trimmed by 3 bases and J by 2 bases, leaving 11 bases between them. The CDR3 has 15 amino acids. Germline V lookup: CDR1 SGDLS, CDR2 YYNGEE. CDR3 protein: CASSDAGDTNEKLFF. The CDR3, as DNA: TGTGCCAGCAGCGACGCAGGGGATACTAATGAAAAACTGTTTTTT.

This clone was detected only once. J is TRBJ2-2 and V is TRBV6-5; possible D gene TRBD2, 5 bases. V was clipped by 7 bases and J by 7 bases, with 10 bases between them. The CDR3 covers 12 residues. The germline gives CDR1 MNHEY, CDR2 SVGAGI. CDR3 sequence: CASNTADGELFF. DNA of the CDR3: TGTGCCAGCAATACAGCGGACGGGGAGCTGTTTTTT.

The J gene is TRBJ2-7, the V gene TRBV5-1; a possible D gene is TRBD1 (5 bases). The CDR3 has 14 amino acids. Trimming stripped 0 bases from V and 0 bases from J, with 7 bases between. Germline V gives CDR1 SGHRS, CDR2 YFSETQ. The CDR3 protein is CASSLVDNSYEQYF. The CDR3 nucleotides are TGCGCCAGCAGCTTGGTGGACAACTCCTACGAGCAGTACTTC. Variable domain in full (rest from reference TRBV5-1 and TRBJ2-7): KAGVTQTPRYLIKTRGQQVTLSCSPISGHRSVSWYQQTPGQGLQFLFEYFSETQRNKGNFPGRFSGRQFSNSRSEMNVSTLELGDSALYLCASSLVDNSYEQYFGPGTRLTVT.

V gene TRBV16 combines with J gene TRBJ1-1; D is possibly TRBD1 (5 bases). The germline gives CDR1 KGHSY, CDR2 FQNENV. The CDR3 is made up of 15 amino acids. V was clipped by 0 bases and J by 5 bases, with 13 bases between them. CDR3 coding DNA: TGTGCCAGCAGCCAATCGGGGGGAAGGGGAACTGAAGCTTTCTTT. Residues: CASSQSGGRGTEAFF.

The chain recombines TRBV3-1 (or the pseudogene TRBV3-2) with TRBJ2-7, with 8 bases aligning to TRBD1. The CDR3 loop spans 14 amino acids. CDR1 and CDR2 from the germline V gene are LGHDT and YNNKEL (reference sequence). Trimming removed 4 bases from V and 5 bases from J; junction bases left unmatched: 7. The CDR3 region has the DNA TGTGCCAGCAGCCCTCGACAGGGGTACAACGAGCAGTACTTC. It codes for CASSPRQGYNEQYF.

V gene TRBV19 combines with J gene TRBJ2-7, with D unresolved. Germline CDR1 is LNHDA and CDR2 is SQIVND (reference sequence). V gave up 5 bases and J gave up 0 bases, with 14 bases separating them. The CDR3 consists of 15 residues. CDR3: CASSPVSPYSYEQYF. In nucleotides, the CDR3 is TGTGCCAGTAGTCCCGTGAGCCCCTACTCCTACGAGCAGTACTTC.

The table lists this clone with a count of one. This sequence joins TRBV6-2 or TRBV6-3 and TRBJ2-7; 7 nucleotides agree with TRBD2. The V and J ends lost 1 base and 4 bases, in that order; junction bases with no gene match: 1. This CDR3 has 13 residues. Germline CDR1 MNHEY, CDR2 SVGEGT. The CDR3, as DNA: TGTGCCAGCAGTTACTATAGCGGGTACGAGCAGTACTTC. Its protein product is CASSYYSGYEQYF.

DNA of the CDR3: TGCGCCAGCAGCCAAGAAAGGGGGACAGGGGCGAATCGAGATGAGCAGTTCTTC. It codes for CASSQERGTGANRDEQFF. This chain uses TRBV4-1 with TRBJ2-1; TRBD1 matches at 10 bases. V was clipped by 0 bases and J by 8 bases; unmatched bases: 13. This CDR3 has 18 residues. Germline V gene data show CDR1 as MGHRA and CDR2 as YSYEKL.

The J gene is TRBJ1-1, the V gene TRBV7-3; D is uncertain. The CDR3 spans 11 residues. Trimming cost V 4 bases and J 5 bases, with 5 bases left between them. CDR1 and CDR2 from the germline V gene are SGHTA and FQGTGA. The CDR3 nucleotides read TGTGCCAGCAGCTACGGGACTGAAGCTTTCTTT. Its protein product is CASSYGTEAFF.

The chain recombines TRBV11-1 with TRBJ1-1; 8 bases line up with TRBD1. Looked up from germline, CDR1 is SGHAT and CDR2 is FQDESV (reference sequence). V was clipped by 6 bases and J by 8 bases; unmatched bases: 11. The CDR3 sequence is 14 residues long. The CDR3 nucleotides read TGTGCCAGCAGTACCGGACAGGGTATTACGGAAGCTTTCTTT. Amino acid sequence: CASSTGQGITEAFF.

This clone was observed a handful of times. The V and J genes are TRBV5-4 and TRBJ2-7, with 7 bases fitting TRBD1. V was pared by 2 bases and J by 3 bases, with 2 bases of the junction left unmatched. Germline CDR1 SGHNT, CDR2 YYREEE (reference sequence). The CDR3 contains 13 residues. The CDR3, as DNA: TGTGCCAGCAGCTTTAACAGGGGCTACGAGCAGTACTTC. This translates into CASSFNRGYEQYF.

V gene TRBV6-5 combines with J gene TRBJ1-4, with D perhaps matching TRBD1 (6 bases). Trimming cost V 8 bases and J 10 bases, with 20 bases left between them. The CDR3 extends over 14 amino acids. CDR1 and CDR2 (germline): MNHEY, SVGAGI. The CDR3 nucleotides read TGTGCCAGCGGGGGGGACACGGTACAAGGAAAACTGTTTTTT. It codes for CASGGDTVQGKLFF.

This clone has only a few counts. CDR3 loop: CASSQDYRTSGHSSYEQYF. The CDR3 region has the DNA TGTGCCAGCAGCCAAGATTACCGGACTAGCGGCCATAGCTCCTACGAGCAGTACTTC. This chain uses TRBV14 with TRBJ2-7; 10 bases are a match to TRBD2. In germline, CDR1 is SGHDN, CDR2 FVKESK. Trimming removed 0 bases from V and 0 bases from J; junction bases left unmatched: 11. The CDR3 runs 19 residues.